This TCR beta chain is from a study of blood T cells in healthy people across ages. For every donor, a draw yielded around 9.4 milliliters of peripheral blood. This clonotype was counted a few times. Antigen specificity is unknown. The CDR3 totals 15 residues. Trimming cost V 1 base and J 2 bases, with 10 bases left between them. The germline V gene encodes CDR1 SGHRS and CDR2 YFSETQ. It was with a sample-barcoded 5' primer and a J-beta primer mix that a second PCR of about 6 to 12 cycles was run. TCRdb independently ran MiXCR on the 5' RACE reads; one entry per CDR3 protein. The sample has around 990,000 distinct CDR3 sequences; about 23% are singletons. Study-level results: Per million T cells, TCR beta diversity dropped about linearly as age rose.

These same records also appear under a second study, on T cells of mothers and their children. Turning to that study: The donors comprised a handful of children and their three healthy Caucasian mothers. The shaping of TCR recombination output by thymic selection is similar in related and unrelated pairs.

The chain recombines TRBV5-1 with TRBJ2-1; possible D gene TRBD1, 5 bases. The material sequenced was blood. This TCR was recovered from a girl aged 2 to 9 in good health. The CDR3 reads CASSLIQGAYNEQFF. In DNA, the CDR3 is TGCGCCAGCAGCTTGATCCAGGGCGCCTACAATGAGCAGTTCTTC. The variable domain in full, completed from reference TRBV5-1 and TRBJ2-1, reads KAGVTQTPRYLIKTRGQQVTLSCSPISGHRSVSWYQQTPGQGLQFLFEYFSETQRNKGNFPGRFSGRQFSNSRSEMNVSTLELGDSALYLCASSLIQGAYNEQFFGPGTRLTVL.